The 28 T cell receptor beta chains listed next were all sequenced from one sample in a study of T-cell memory formation after mild COVID-19. TCRdb called the 5' RACE reads again in MiXCR, with one record for every CDR3 protein. The sample includes fewer than 450,000 distinct CDR3 sequences, roughly a quarter of them seen just once. The sequenced sample consisted of PBMCs or a T cell subset sorted from them (not recorded which). These receptors all come from an adult woman who had mild COVID-19 (a few samples of this study predate the infection). Cell type and time point are not known.

This clonotype was seen a few times. DNA for the CDR3: TGTGCCAGCAGGCAGGGACTAGCGGAAACTTACGAGCAGTACTTC. This sequence encodes CASRQGLAETYEQYF. The chain couples TRBV12-3 or TRBV12-4 to TRBJ2-7; 11 bases are shared with TRBD2. The ends lost 6 bases at V and 4 bases at J; junction bases unmatched: 8. There are 15 residues in the CDR3.

This clonotype was found a few times. The chain combines TRBV5-1 with TRBJ2-4; D call uncertain. The CDR3 contains 15 residues. Looked up from germline, CDR1 is SGHRS and CDR2 is YFSETQ. Trimming removed 2 bases from V and 2 bases from J, with 11 bases in between. The CDR3 spells CASSFLSGPKNIQYF. DNA of the CDR3: TGCGCCAGCAGCTTTTTATCGGGCCCCAAAAACATTCAGTACTTC.

The CDR3 is CASSVGGSIGSYNEQFF. Here the CDR3 DNA reads TGTGCCAGCAGCGTAGGCGGGTCCATCGGCTCCTACAATGAGCAGTTCTTC. This sequence joins TRBV9 and TRBJ2-1, with D possibly being TRBD2 (5 bases). The CDR3 contains 17 residues. Germline values: CDR1 SGDLS, CDR2 YYNGEE. Trimming cost V 0 bases and J 0 bases, with 13 bases left between them.

The chain has TRBV6-5 and TRBJ1-2; 7 bases match TRBD1. The CDR3 has 16 amino acids. V lost 0 bases and J lost 5; bases outside the gene matches: 9. The germline gives CDR1 MNHEY, CDR2 SVGAGI. CDR3 amino acids: CASSYSLRGLGYGYTF. CDR3 DNA sequence: TGTGCCAGCAGTTACTCCCTAAGGGGGCTGGGGTATGGCTACACCTTC.

This clonotype has only a few counts. This chain links TRBV11-2 with TRBJ1-3; no clear D. CDR3 length: 14 amino acids. Trimming pared 5 bases from V and 0 bases from J, leaving 8 bases between. CDR1 SGHAT and CDR2 FQNNGV come from the germline V gene. The CDR3 spells CASSPLSSGNTIYF. CDR3 DNA: TGTGCCAGCAGCCCTCTTAGCTCTGGAAACACCATATATTTT.

The chain couples TRBV14 to TRBJ2-7; D gene uncertain. This CDR3 is 15 amino acids long. In germline, CDR1 is SGHDN, CDR2 FVKESK. The germline V and J ends were trimmed by 4 bases and 3 bases, with 16 bases remaining between them. The DNA of the CDR3 is TGTGCCAGCAGCCGAGAGCGTGGCCGATTCTACGAGCAGTACTTC. Amino acids: CASSRERGRFYEQYF.

The rearrangement joins TRBV7-2 to TRBJ2-7, with a weak D call TRBD1 (6 bases). This CDR3 contains 13 residues. Germline CDR1 reads SGHTA; CDR2 reads FQGNSA. The V end lost 4 bases, the J end lost 5 bases, and 12 bases lay between the germline ends. The DNA of the CDR3 is TGTGCCAGCAGCTCACGAAAGGGGGACGAGCAGTACTTC. Its translation is CASSSRKGDEQYF. The complete variable domain, with remaining parts taken from reference TRBV7-2 and TRBJ2-7, reads GAGVSQSPSNKVTEKGKDVELRCDPISGHTALYWYRQSLGQGLEFLIYFQGNSAPDKSGLPSDRFSAERTGGSVSTLTIQRTQQEDSAVYLCASSSRKGDEQYFGPGTRLTVT.

A few counts support this clonotype. The rearrangement links TRBV5-1 to TRBJ1-2; perhaps TRBD1 as D (6 bases). This CDR3 comprises 11 residues. V gave up 5 bases and J gave up 8 bases, with 10 bases separating them. Germline-derived CDR1 and CDR2 are SGHRS and YFSETQ. The DNA for the CDR3 is TGCGCCAGCAGTCCGGGACACGGCTACACCTTC. This gives the protein CASSPGHGYTF.

This chain connects TRBV5-1 to TRBJ2-7; 8 bases line up with TRBD1. Germline CDR1 and CDR2: SGHRS and YFSETQ. Trimming at V came to 0 bases and at J to 6 bases, leaving 2 bases not matched to a gene. The CDR3 is 13 residues long. CDR3 DNA sequence: TGCGCCAGCAGCTTGGGCAGGGGGCGCGAGCAGTACTTC. This gives the protein CASSLGRGREQYF.

The chain recombines TRBV2 with TRBJ1-1, with TRBD1 matching over 9 bases. This CDR3 is built from 14 residues. V trimming: 7 bases; J trimming: 4 bases; junction bases outside the gene matches: 7. The germline CDR1 and CDR2 sequences are SNHLY and FYNNEI. The CDR3 DNA reads as TGTGCCAGCACGGGACAGGGTGGGTTCACTGAAGCTTTCTTT. Translated: CASTGQGGFTEAFF.

The chain joins TRBV15 to TRBJ2-1; 8 bases map to TRBD2. CDR1 and CDR2 (germline): LNHNV, YYDKDF (reference sequence). With 5 bases clipped from V and 8 bases from J, the junction kept 14 bases outside the gene matches. The CDR3 runs to 16 residues. The CDR3 bases are TGTGCCACCAGCCAAAAGGGCCCGGGAGCGGGGGATGAGCAGTTCTTC. It specifies CATSQKGPGAGDEQFF.

This chain uses TRBV12-3 or TRBV12-4 with TRBJ2-7, with TRBD1 matching 8 bases. The CDR3 extends over 13 amino acids. V lost 10 bases and J lost 3; bases outside the gene matches: 8. As DNA, the CDR3 is TGTGCCACCGGGACAGGTGGGGACTACGAGCAGTACTTC. Amino acids: CATGTGGDYEQYF.

The chain has TRBV29-1 and TRBJ1-1; the D gene is possibly TRBD1 (5 bases). V lost 7 bases and J 1 base, leaving 13 bases between the germline ends. CDR1 SQVTM and CDR2 ANQGSEA come from the germline V gene. This CDR3 contains 13 residues. DNA of the CDR3: TGCAGCGCCCACAGGAACCAGAACACTGAAGCTTTCTTT. Protein product: CSAHRNQNTEAFF.

V gene TRBV28 combines with J gene TRBJ2-5, with D tentatively TRBD1 or TRBD2 (5 bases each). Germline CDR1 MDHEN, CDR2 SYDVKM. This CDR3 is built from 15 residues. V was trimmed by 5 bases and J by 2 bases, leaving 15 bases between them. The CDR3 loop is CASSPLGVAQETQYF. The CDR3, as DNA: TGTGCCAGCAGTCCCTTGGGGGTAGCTCAAGAGACCCAGTACTTC.

This clonotype was found a few times. The chain employs TRBV9 and TRBJ2-7, with D possibly TRBD2 on 6 matching bases. The CDR3 sequence is 16 residues long. Trimming left V 2 bases short and J 4 bases short, with 19 bases between. Germline V lookup: CDR1 SGDLS, CDR2 YYNGEE. The CDR3 region has the DNA TGTGCCAGCAGCGTCGGGTTGGCGGGAAATCAGTACGAGCAGTACTTC. Protein product: CASSVGLAGNQYEQYF.

This clonotype has a handful of counts. CDR3 coding DNA: TGCGCCAGCAGCCAAGGAGTGGGTGAGCAGTTCTTC. Protein product: CASSQGVGEQFF. V usage is TRBV4-1 and J usage is TRBJ2-1, with D hard to call. CDR3 length equals 12 residues. V was pared by 1 base and J by 9 bases, with 7 bases between. Germline V gene data show CDR1 as MGHRA and CDR2 as YSYEKL.

This clonotype was seen a few times. The V gene is TRBV9, the J gene TRBJ1-3, with TRBD1 as a possible D gene (6 bases). V lost 2 bases, J lost 0 bases, and 9 bases lay in between. CDR1 is SGDLS, CDR2 YYNGEE, per germline. This CDR3 is 15 amino acids long. This CDR3 is CASSVSGVSGNTIYF. The CDR3 nucleotides read TGTGCCAGCAGCGTCTCAGGGGTCTCTGGAAACACCATATATTTT.

The rearrangement links TRBV29-1 to TRBJ1-1; the D is unclear. Germline V gene data show CDR1 as SQVTM and CDR2 as ANQGSEA. Deletions cut 3 bases from V and 3 bases from J, with 8 bases between. CDR3 length: 12 residues. The CDR3 bases are TGCAGCGTTGATCGGGTGCACACTGAAGCTTTCTTT. It specifies CSVDRVHTEAFF. The complete variable domain, with remaining parts taken from reference TRBV29-1 and TRBJ1-1, reads SAVISQKPSRDICQRGTSLTIQCQVDSQVTMMFWYRQQPGQSLTLIATANQGSEATYESGFVIDKFPISRPNLTFSTLTVSNMSPEDSSIYLCSVDRVHTEAFFGQGTRLTVV.

J is TRBJ2-7 and V is TRBV29-1; D gene ambiguous. The germline V gene has CDR1 SQVTM and CDR2 ANQGSEA. The V end lost 0 bases, the J end lost 0 bases, and 6 bases lay between the germline ends. CDR3 length equals 13 residues. The CDR3 loop reads CSVEDNSSYEQYF. The CDR3 coding sequence is TGCAGCGTTGAAGATAACAGCTCCTACGAGCAGTACTTC.

In regard to this clonotype: At one end, the junction sequence differs from germline, possibly due to a read error. The chain carries TRBV7-7 and TRBJ1-6; D gene ambiguous. Germline V CDR1 and CDR2: SSHAT, FNYEAQ (reference sequence). This CDR3 is built from 13 residues. CDR3 amino acids: CASSSDRYSPLHF. For the CDR3, the DNA is TGTGCTAGCAGCTCGGACCGGTATTCACCCCTCCACTTT.

This clonotype came up a few times. This chain connects TRBV6-6 to TRBJ1-5; D call uncertain. Trimming shortened V by 4 bases and J by 1 base, and 14 bases separated the two germline ends. The germline V gene has CDR1 MNHNY and CDR2 SVGAGI (reference sequence). CDR3 size: 16 residues. CDR3 residues: CASSSPGPWSNQPQHF. CDR3 sequence (DNA): TGTGCCAGCAGTTCGCCTGGCCCCTGGAGCAATCAGCCCCAGCATTTT.

The genes are TRBV7-3 and TRBJ1-2, with TRBD1 matching 7 bases. CDR1 is SGHTA, CDR2 FQGTGA, per germline. CDR3 length equals 14 residues. J lost 4 bases, V lost 5 bases, and 7 bases had no gene match. CDR3 DNA: TGTGCCAGCAGCCCGCAGGGACAGCGCTATGGCTACACCTTC. Translating it yields CASSPQGQRYGYTF.

This clonotype has only a few counts. The chain joins TRBV7-8 to TRBJ2-7; D might be TRBD2 (6 bases). The CDR3 totals 15 residues. Germline CDR1 is SGHVS and CDR2 is FQNEAQ. Trimming stripped 5 bases from V and 4 bases from J, with 18 bases between. The CDR3 region has the DNA TGTGCCAGCAGCGCACACCCGGGACTGGGGTACGAGCAGTACTTC. Translating it yields CASSAHPGLGYEQYF.

This clonotype appeared a few times. The genes are TRBV24-1 and TRBJ2-1; weak D call: TRBD2 (5 bases). The CDR3 contains 13 residues. The germline V gene encodes CDR1 KGHDR and CDR2 SFDVKD. V was pared by 1 base and J by 12 bases, with 12 bases between. In DNA form, the CDR3 reads TGTGCCACCAGTGATTTTGTGTCCGGAGGGCAGTTCTTC. Protein sequence: CATSDFVSGGQFF.

This clonotype was observed a handful of times. V and J are TRBV5-1 and TRBJ2-3; D possibly uses TRBD1 or TRBD2 (5 bases each). The CDR3 covers 15 residues. In germline, CDR1 is SGHRS, CDR2 YFSETQ. The V gene lost 4 bases and the J gene lost 1 base, with 13 bases spanning the gap. The CDR3 coding sequence is TGCGCCAGCAGCCGTGACAGAGGGGGCACAGATACGCAGTATTTT. It encodes CASSRDRGGTDTQYF.

The chain joins TRBV20-1 to TRBJ2-3; D is ambiguous. The CDR3 consists of 13 residues. Trimming took 6 bases from V and 0 from J, leaving 10 bases between them. Germline V gene data show CDR1 as DFQATT and CDR2 as SNEGSKA (reference sequence). This chain's CDR3 is CSADGHSTDTQYF. CDR3 in DNA: TGCAGTGCGGACGGGCACAGCACAGATACGCAGTATTTT.

V and J are TRBV5-1 and TRBJ1-1; the match to TRBD1 covers 7 bases. Germline loops: CDR1 SGHRS, CDR2 YFSETQ. With V trimmed by 0 bases and J by 0 bases, 5 bases remained unmatched. There are 16 residues in the CDR3. CDR3 in DNA: TGCGCCAGCAGCTTGGACTGGCAGGGGGTGAACACTGAAGCTTTCTTT. Protein: CASSLDWQGVNTEAFF.

The table lists this clonotype with a few counts. The chain is built from TRBV30 and TRBJ1-1; D may be TRBD1 (6 bases). Germline V gives CDR1 GTSNPN, CDR2 SVGIG (reference sequence). CDR3 length: 14 amino acids. V dropped 1 base and J dropped 3 bases, with 12 bases sitting between them. The CDR3 sequence: CAWSASTGYTEAFF. In DNA, the CDR3 is TGTGCCTGGAGTGCTTCTACAGGGTACACTGAAGCTTTCTTT. Drawing the rest from reference TRBV30 and TRBJ1-1, the complete variable domain is SQTIHQWPATLVQPVGSPLSLECTVEGTSNPNLYWYRQAAGRGLQLLFYSVGIGQISSEVPQNLSASRPQDRQFILSSKKLLLSDSGFYLCAWSASTGYTEAFFGQGTRLTVV.